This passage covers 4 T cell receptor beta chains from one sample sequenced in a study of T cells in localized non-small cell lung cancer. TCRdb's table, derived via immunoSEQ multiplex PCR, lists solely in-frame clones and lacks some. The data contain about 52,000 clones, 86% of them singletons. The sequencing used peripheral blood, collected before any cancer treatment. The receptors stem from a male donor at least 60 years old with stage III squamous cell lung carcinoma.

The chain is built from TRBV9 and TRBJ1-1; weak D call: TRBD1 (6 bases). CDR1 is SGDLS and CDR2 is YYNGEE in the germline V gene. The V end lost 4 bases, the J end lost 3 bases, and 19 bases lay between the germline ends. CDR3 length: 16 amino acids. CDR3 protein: CASSTPRGGRDTEAFF. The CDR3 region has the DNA TGTGCCAGCAGCACCCCCAGGGGCGGGCGGGACACTGAAGCTTTCTTT.

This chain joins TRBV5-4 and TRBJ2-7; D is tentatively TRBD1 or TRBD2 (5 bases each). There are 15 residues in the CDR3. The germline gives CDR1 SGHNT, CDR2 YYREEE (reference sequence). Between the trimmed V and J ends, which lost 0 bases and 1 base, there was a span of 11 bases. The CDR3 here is CASSLEGTRSYEQYF. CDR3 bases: TGTGCCAGCAGCTTGGAGGGGACCCGTTCCTACGAGCAGTACTTC.

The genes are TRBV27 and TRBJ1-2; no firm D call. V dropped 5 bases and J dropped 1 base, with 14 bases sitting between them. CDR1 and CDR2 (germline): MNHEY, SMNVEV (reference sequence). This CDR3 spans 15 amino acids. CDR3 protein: CASSLSRGDNYGYTF. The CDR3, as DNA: TGTGCCAGCAGTCTCTCCCGCGGAGATAACTATGGCTACACCTTC.

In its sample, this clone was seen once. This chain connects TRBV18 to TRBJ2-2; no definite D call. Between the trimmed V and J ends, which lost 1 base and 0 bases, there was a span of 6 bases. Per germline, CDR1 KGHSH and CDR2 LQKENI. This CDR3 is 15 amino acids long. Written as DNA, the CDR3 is TGTGCCAGCTCACCACGCAGAACGAACACCGGGGAGCTGTTTTTT. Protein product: CASSPRRTNTGELFF.